One sample yielded the 22 T cell receptor beta chains listed below, sequenced in a study of cytomegalovirus exposure and HLA in healthy donors. Using immunoSEQ multiplex PCR, the repertoire was profiled, and TCRdb retains in-frame clones only, with some absent. This sample has 68,000 or so clones; 91% occur once, and the top ten carry roughly 3.1%. The sample was PBMCs. These receptor sequences come from a young man in good health and CMV-seronegative.

This sequence joins TRBV4-2 and TRBJ2-7; a weak D match, TRBD2 (6 bases). The V gene's germline CDR1 is LGHNA and CDR2 YNFKEQ. The V end was cut by 0 bases, the J end by 4 bases, with 19 bases between. This CDR3 contains 17 residues. CDR3 nucleotides: TGTGCCAGCAGCCAAGAGGCTAGCGCGATTGGGGGGTACGAGCAGTACTTC. Translated: CASSQEASAIGGYEQYF.

This rearrangement joins TRBV4-3 to TRBJ1-5, with D unclear. CDR1 and CDR2 (germline): LGHNA, YSLEER. V shed 3 bases and J shed 3 bases, with 6 bases lying between them. This CDR3 has 13 amino acids. The DNA of the CDR3 is TGCGCCAGCAGCCAGGGCTCCAATCAGCCCCAGCATTTT. Protein: CASSQGSNQPQHF.

This chain connects TRBV5-1 to TRBJ2-1; D possibly corresponds to TRBD1 (6 bases). Germline lookup yields CDR1 SGHRS and CDR2 YFSETQ. CDR3 length: 15 amino acids. V was pared by 0 bases and J by 5 bases, with 12 bases between. CDR3 residues: CASSLAGVENNEQFF. In DNA form, the CDR3 reads TGCGCCAGCAGCTTGGCAGGGGTCGAGAACAATGAGCAGTTCTTC.

The CDR3 spells CASKRTGAYEQYF. Here the CDR3 DNA reads TGTGCCAGCAAGAGGACAGGTGCGTACGAGCAGTACTTC. The rearrangement uses TRBV6-5 and TRBJ2-7; 7 bases fit TRBD1. Germline-derived CDR1 and CDR2 are MNHEY and SVGAGI. CDR3 length: 13 amino acids. The V and J ends lost 7 bases and 4 bases, in that order; junction bases with no gene match: 7.

The table lists this clone with a count of one. CDR3 amino acids: CAWSVMQVNTQYF. CDR3 nucleotide sequence: TGTGCCTGGAGCGTTATGCAGGTGAATACGCAGTATTTT. This sequence joins TRBV30 and TRBJ2-3; the D is unclear. Germline V gene lookup returns CDR1 GTSNPN and CDR2 SVGIG (reference sequence). Trimming shortened V by 3 bases and J by 7 bases, and 14 bases separated the two germline ends. CDR3 length: 13 amino acids.

V gene TRBV29-1 combines with J gene TRBJ1-1, with D unclear. Germline CDR1 SQVTM, CDR2 ANQGSEA. V was shortened by 7 bases and J by 5 bases, with 14 bases between the two germline ends. This CDR3 has 12 residues. CDR3: CSANRGYTEAFF. The CDR3 region has the DNA TGCAGCGCCAACCGAGGGTATACTGAAGCTTTCTTT.

The rearrangement uses TRBV29-1 and TRBJ2-2, with D perhaps TRBD2 (7 bases). From germline, CDR1 is SQVTM and CDR2 ANQGSEA. This CDR3 has 15 amino acids. With 0 bases removed from V and 5 bases from J, the gap between germline ends came to 13 bases. The CDR3 reads CSVEESGGETGELFF. In DNA, the CDR3 is TGCAGCGTTGAAGAATCGGGGGGCGAGACCGGGGAGCTGTTTTTT.

The genes are TRBV11-3 and TRBJ2-7; 8 bases map to TRBD2. CDR1 is SGHNT, CDR2 YENEEA, per germline. The CDR3 extends over 15 amino acids. The ends lost 5 bases at V and 0 bases at J; junction bases unmatched: 6. The CDR3: CASSHSGTSSYEQYF. CDR3 bases: TGTGCCAGCAGCCATAGCGGGACTAGCTCCTACGAGCAGTACTTC. Supplemented by reference TRBV11-3 and TRBJ2-7, the full variable domain reads EAGVVQSPRYKIIEKKQPVAFWCNPISGHNTLYWYLQNLGQGPELLIRYENEEAVDDSQLPKDRFSAERLKGVDSTLKIQPAELGDSAVYLCASSHSGTSSYEQYFGPGTRLTVT.

CDR3 nucleotides: TGTGCCAGTAGTATAGGGATTCGTATAGCCGAGACCCAGTACTTC. Its translation: CASSIGIRIAETQYF. V and J are TRBV19 and TRBJ2-5; no firm D call. The CDR3 is made up of 15 amino acids. Trimming cost V 1 base and J 5 bases, with 14 bases left between them. Germline lookup yields CDR1 LNHDA and CDR2 SQIVND (reference sequence).

This sequence joins TRBV19 and TRBJ2-7, with 10 bases fitting TRBD2. With 6 bases clipped from V and 6 bases from J, the junction kept 11 bases outside the gene matches. The length of the CDR3 is 15 residues. CDR1 is LNHDA and CDR2 is SQIVND in the germline V gene (reference sequence). CDR3 region: CASSAGSLAGVEQYF. The CDR3 DNA is TGTGCCAGTAGCGCCGGTTCCCTAGCGGGAGTCGAGCAGTACTTC.

The rearrangement joins TRBV9 to TRBJ2-3; 7 positions agree with TRBD2. The CDR3 is made up of 16 amino acids. Germline V gene sequence: CDR1 SGDLS, CDR2 YYNGEE. V gave up 6 bases and J gave up 4 bases; unmatched junction bases: 14. Here the CDR3 reads CASTSGLEDDADTQYF. DNA of the CDR3: TGTGCCAGCACCTCAGGACTAGAGGATGACGCAGATACGCAGTATTTT.

The chain is built from TRBV29-1 and TRBJ2-3; a possible D gene is TRBD1 (7 bases). Germline lookup yields CDR1 SQVTM and CDR2 ANQGSEA. V was clipped by 2 bases and J by 5 bases, with 14 bases between them. CDR3 length: 14 residues. The CDR3 nucleotides read TGCAGCGTTGAATTTAGGCAGGGGGGAGATACGCAGTATTTT. Translated: CSVEFRQGGDTQYF.

The chain couples TRBV10-1 to TRBJ2-7; unclear D gene. Per the germline V gene, CDR1 is WNHNN and CDR2 is SYGVQD (reference sequence). The CDR3 loop spans 13 amino acids. Trimming removed 2 bases at V and 3 bases at J, with 8 bases between. The CDR3 sequence: CASSEGDYYEQYF. CDR3 DNA: TGCGCCAGCAGTGAGGGAGATTACTACGAGCAGTACTTC.

V gene TRBV27 combines with J gene TRBJ2-2, with 11 positions matching TRBD1. This CDR3 comprises 14 residues. CDR1 is MNHEY, CDR2 SMNVEV, per germline (reference sequence). The junction had 4 bases not matched to a gene; V was cut back by 7 bases and J by 6 bases. CDR3 DNA: TGTGCCAGCAAAGGGACAGGGGGTTCCGGGGAGCTGTTTTTT. Translating it yields CASKGTGGSGELFF.

The rearrangement uses TRBV7-2 and TRBJ2-1; D possibly corresponds to TRBD1 (6 bases). CDR3 length equals 15 residues. Trimming stripped 5 bases from V and 3 bases from J, with 14 bases between. Germline assignment: CDR1 SGHTA and CDR2 FQGNSA. This CDR3 is CASSLLGQHYNEQFF. The CDR3 bases are TGTGCCAGCAGCCTCTTAGGACAGCACTACAATGAGCAGTTCTTC.

The chain couples TRBV5-8 to TRBJ2-7; 15 bases line up with TRBD2. This CDR3 is built from 16 residues. The junction had 5 bases not matched to a gene; V was cut back by 4 bases and J by 3 bases. Germline CDR1 is SGHTS and CDR2 is YDEGEE. The CDR3 sequence: CASSAGLAGGFYEQYF. Written as DNA, the CDR3 is TGTGCCAGCAGCGCGGGACTAGCGGGAGGATTCTACGAGCAGTACTTC.

A few counts support this clone. The genes are TRBV5-5 and TRBJ2-5; 9 bases agree with TRBD1. The length of the CDR3 is 15 residues. J gave up 4 bases and V 3 bases, and 7 bases lay outside the gene matches. Germline CDR1 is SGHKS and CDR2 is YYEKEE (reference sequence). The CDR3 DNA reads TGTGCCAGCAGCTCCCCGACAGGGGGGGCAGAGACCCAGTACTTC. It encodes CASSSPTGGAETQYF.

The chain links TRBV30 to TRBJ1-5, with 7 bases aligning to TRBD1. The CDR3 extends over 16 amino acids. The V and J ends lost 2 bases and 2 bases, in that order; junction bases with no gene match: 9. Germline V gives CDR1 GTSNPN, CDR2 SVGIG (reference sequence). The CDR3 bases are TGTGCCTGGAGTCGGAGACAGGGTCGTGGCAATCAGCCCCAGCATTTT. It yields the protein CAWSRRQGRGNQPQHF.

This sequence joins TRBV7-9 and TRBJ1-2, with D tentatively TRBD1 (6 bases). The CDR3 totals 13 residues. Germline V gene data show CDR1 as SEHNR and CDR2 as FQNEAQ (reference sequence). The germline V and J ends were trimmed by 3 bases and 8 bases, with 13 bases remaining between them. The CDR3 nucleotides read TGTGCCAGCAGCTTGGAACAGGGTGGGGGCTACACCTTC. Amino acid sequence: CASSLEQGGGYTF.

V and J are TRBV2 and TRBJ2-1; 10 bases line up with TRBD2. The trim removed 1 base at V and 14 bases at J, leaving 8 bases unmatched. In germline, CDR1 is SNHLY, CDR2 FYNNEI. The length of the CDR3 is 14 residues. The chain's CDR3 is CASSEDFPSGSEFF. CDR3 coding DNA: TGTGCCAGCAGTGAAGATTTCCCTAGCGGGAGCGAGTTCTTC.

This clone was found once. V gene TRBV5-1 combines with J gene TRBJ2-1, with 11 bases lining up with TRBD2. This CDR3 has 16 amino acids. The V gene's germline CDR1 is SGHRS and CDR2 YFSETQ. Trimming removed 0 bases from V and 7 bases from J; junction bases left unmatched: 6. CDR3 amino acids: CASSLGRSSGRNEQFF. CDR3 coding DNA: TGCGCCAGCAGCTTGGGGCGCTCTAGCGGGAGGAATGAGCAGTTCTTC.

The CDR3 region is CASSPKIQGLVGANVLTF. The CDR3 DNA sequence: TGTGCCAGCAGCCCAAAGATACAGGGGTTAGTAGGGGCCAACGTCCTGACTTTC. This rearrangement joins TRBV7-9 to TRBJ2-6; 7 positions match TRBD1. This CDR3 spans 18 amino acids. CDR1 is SEHNR, CDR2 FQNEAQ, per germline (reference sequence). The V segment lost 5 bases and the J segment 4 bases; nucleotides outside the gene matches: 14.